This T cell receptor beta chain was observed in a study of response to subunit inactivated influenza vaccine. Study outcomes and limitations: Authors suggested each seasonal influenza vaccination recruits few new T cells.

From the RT-PCR reads, TCRdb called clonotypes with MiXCR, one entry per CDR3 protein. The table has roughly 700,000 distinct CDR3 sequences, approximately 15% seen once. V lost 4 bases, J lost 2 bases, and 14 bases lay in between. This CDR3 is built from 15 residues. Germline V CDR1 and CDR2: SGHTA, FQGNSA. In its sample, this clonotype was seen a few times. Its antigen remains unknown. The TCR was taken from a man aged 45 to 65 who received an inactivated influenza vaccine. The chain recombines TRBV7-2 with TRBJ2-5, with D unresolved. Sequenced material: PBMCs from blood, taken around 15 days before vaccination. DNA for the CDR3: TGTGCCAGCAGCTCCTCCCCGAACGCACAAGAGACCCAGTACTTC. This codes for CASSSSPNAQETQYF.